Below, one TCR beta chain is given with its context. The sample is drawn from a study of Ad26.COV2.S vaccination and SARS-CoV-2 variants. Background on the study: Administration of Ad26.COV2.S was intramuscular, either once or twice 56 days apart.

V lost 5 bases and J 1 base, leaving 17 bases between the germline ends. Germline V gene lookup returns CDR1 MNHNY and CDR2 SVGAGI (reference sequence). The CDR3 sequence is 16 residues long. The treatment here: roughly 20 received Ad26.COV2.S at low or high dose, single or two shots; several received placebo; per-sample allocation not given. Samples analyzed were those drawn on day 63 after the first vaccine or placebo injection. The table came from immunoSEQ multiplex PCR; TCRdb's copy has only in-frame clones and leaves some out. The sample holds 380,000 or so clones; around four fifths are singletons and the top ten take nearly 7.5%.

V is TRBV6-6 and J is TRBJ2-5; TRBD2 is a possible D gene (6 bases). The specimen comprised peripheral blood, sampled in a trial of Ad26.COV2.S vaccine versus placebo. The clonotype was recovered from a person aged 18 to 65 who received the Ad26.COV2.S COVID-19 vaccine or a placebo. CDR3 sequence (DNA): TGTGCCAGCAGTAACCCCCGGGCGGGACTCCAAGAGACCCAGTACTTC. It yields the protein CASSNPRAGLQETQYF.